These T cell receptor beta chains were read from a single sample in a study of radiotherapy plus CTLA-4 blockade in lung cancer. Here immunoSEQ multiplex PCR was the method, and the copy in TCRdb shows in-frame clones only, minus some. The sample includes approximately 28,000 clones, approximately 81% of them seen just once. Sample: peripheral blood, taken from a patient treated with radiotherapy plus ipilimumab. The source of these receptors is a human donor with non-small cell lung cancer that progressed on radiotherapy plus ipilimumab. Both conserved end residues are part of each CDR3. A D gene is named only where the DNA matches it firmly. Clone size is stated in some rows and not others, as once, few, many or a class when expanded.

clone size | J gene | D gene | V gene | CDR3 DNA | CDR3 protein
- | TRBJ1-2 | - | TRBV6-5 | TGTGCCAGCAGTTACTCGAGGGGAGGCTATGGCTACACCTTC | CASSYSRGGYGYTF
- | TRBJ2-7 | - | TRBV7-9 | TGTGCCAGCAGCCCTAACGGTGGTGGCTACGAGCAGTACTTC | CASSPNGGGYEQYF
- | TRBJ1-1 | - | TRBV10-2 | TGCGCCAGCAGACAGGGAAACACTGAAGCTTTCTTT | CASRQGNTEAFF
- | TRBJ2-1 | - | TRBV5-1 | TGCGCCAGCAGGACGGGACTCCCGAGCCCCTACAATGAGCAGTTCTTC | CASRTGLPSPYNEQFF
few | TRBJ1-1 | - | TRBV11-2 | TGTGCCAGCAGCAACTACCCCCGCGATTGGGCTTTCTTT | CASSNYPRDWAFF
- | TRBJ2-2 | TRBD1 | TRBV12-5 | TGTGCTAGTGGTTTGGGACAGGGGACCGGGGAGCTGTTTTTT | CASGLGQGTGELFF
- | TRBJ2-5 | - | TRBV28 | TGTGCCAGCAGTTTATTGCAGCGGCAAGAGACCCAGTACTTC | CASSLLQRQETQYF
- | TRBJ1-6 | - | TRBV30 | TGTGCCTGGAGTGTTGGTACCAATTCACCCCTCCACTTT | CAWSVGTNSPLHF
- | TRBJ2-1 | - | TRBV30 | TGTGCCTGGAGTGTATGGGGGACCGCGGGTGAGCAGTTCTTC | CAWSVWGTAGEQFF
- | TRBJ2-5 | TRBD2 | TRBV6-9 | TGTGCCAGCAGCCCCGGGACTAGCGGGGGGAAGACCCAGTACTTC | CASSPGTSGGKTQYF
- | TRBJ2-2 | - | TRBV6-6 | TGTGCCAGCAGTTATTATAGTACCGGGGAGCTGTTTTTT | CASSYYSTGELFF
- | TRBJ1-2 | - | TRBV11-2 | TGTGCCAGCAGCATCGACAGGACCTATGGCTACACCTTC | CASSIDRTYGYTF
- | TRBJ2-2 | - | TRBV7-9 | TGTGCCAGCAGCCTGGGGGACACCGGGGAGCTGTTTTTT | CASSLGDTGELFF
- | TRBJ2-1 | TRBD2 | TRBV9 | TGTGCCAGCAGCGTACAAGCGGGAGTCAGGAATGAGCAGTTCTTC | CASSVQAGVRNEQFF
- | TRBJ1-1 | - | TRBV2 | TGTGCCAGCAGCGGTAGGAGACACGAAACGGTGAACACTGAAGCTTTCTTT | CASSGRRHETVNTEAFF
- | TRBJ1-2 | - | TRBV7-9 | TGTGCCAGCAGCTTAGGATACGAAGAAGGCTACACCTTC | CASSLGYEEGYTF
once | TRBJ2-1 | TRBD2 | TRBV27 | TGTGCCAGCAAACGGACTAGCTACTCCTACAATGAGCAGTTCTTC | CASKRTSYSYNEQFF
- | TRBJ1-2 | TRBD1 | TRBV9 | TGTGCCAGCACCACAGGGACAGGGCTGAACTATGGCTACACCTTC | CASTTGTGLNYGYTF
- | TRBJ2-5 | - | TRBV28 | TGTGCCAGCAGGCCCTCGGGCCGGCAAGAGACCCAGTACTTC | CASRPSGRQETQYF
- | TRBJ2-7 | - | TRBV7-9 | TGTGCCGGCAGCTTGATGGTGGGCGAGCAGTACTTC | CAGSLMVGEQYF
- | TRBJ2-7 | - | TRBV9 | TGTGCCAGCAGCGTAGCCCCATCTAGGGGGGGAACCACCTACGAGCAGTACTTC | CASSVAPSRGGTTYEQYF
- | TRBJ2-1 | TRBD1 | TRBV11-2 | TGTGCCAGCAGCTACCGGGACAGGGGCTACAATGAGCAGTTCTTC | CASSYRDRGYNEQFF
- | TRBJ2-5 | TRBD1 | TRBV28 | TGTGCCAGCAGTTCCTCCGACAGGGTGGAGACCCAGTACTTC | CASSSSDRVETQYF
- | TRBJ2-7 | - | TRBV25-1 | TGTGCCAGCAGTTTATCACTGGGCTACGAGCAGTACTTC | CASSLSLGYEQYF
- | TRBJ2-7 | - | TRBV2 | TGTGCCAGCGGGGAAGCGGACATCTACGAGCAGTACTTC | CASGEADIYEQYF